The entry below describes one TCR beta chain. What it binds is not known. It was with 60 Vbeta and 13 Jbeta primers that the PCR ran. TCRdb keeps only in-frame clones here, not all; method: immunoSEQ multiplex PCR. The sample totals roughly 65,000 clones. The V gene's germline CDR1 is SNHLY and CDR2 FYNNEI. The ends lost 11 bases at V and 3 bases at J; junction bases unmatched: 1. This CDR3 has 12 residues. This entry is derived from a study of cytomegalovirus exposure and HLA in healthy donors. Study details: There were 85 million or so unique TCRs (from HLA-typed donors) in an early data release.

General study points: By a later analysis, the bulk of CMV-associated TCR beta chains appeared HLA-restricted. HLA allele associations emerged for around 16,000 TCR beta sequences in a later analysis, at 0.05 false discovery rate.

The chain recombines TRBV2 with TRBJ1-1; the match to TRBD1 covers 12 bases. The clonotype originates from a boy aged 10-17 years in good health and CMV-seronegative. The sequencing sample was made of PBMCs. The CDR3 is CAGDRGHTEAFF. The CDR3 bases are TGTGCCGGGGACAGGGGGCACACTGAAGCTTTCTTT.